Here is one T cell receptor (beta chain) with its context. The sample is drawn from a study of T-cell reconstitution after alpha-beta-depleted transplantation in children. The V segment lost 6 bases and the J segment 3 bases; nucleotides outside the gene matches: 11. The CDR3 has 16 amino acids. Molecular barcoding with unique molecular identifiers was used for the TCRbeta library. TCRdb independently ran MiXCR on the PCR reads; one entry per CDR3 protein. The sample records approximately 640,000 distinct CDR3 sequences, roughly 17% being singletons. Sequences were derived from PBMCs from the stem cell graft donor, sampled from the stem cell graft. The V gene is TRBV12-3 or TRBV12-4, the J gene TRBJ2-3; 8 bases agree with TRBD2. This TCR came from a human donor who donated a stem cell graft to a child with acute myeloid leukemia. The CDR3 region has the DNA TGTGCCAGCAGCCCCCGGGGGGGCCCAGGAACAGATACGCAGTATTTT. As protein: CASSPRGGPGTDTQYF.